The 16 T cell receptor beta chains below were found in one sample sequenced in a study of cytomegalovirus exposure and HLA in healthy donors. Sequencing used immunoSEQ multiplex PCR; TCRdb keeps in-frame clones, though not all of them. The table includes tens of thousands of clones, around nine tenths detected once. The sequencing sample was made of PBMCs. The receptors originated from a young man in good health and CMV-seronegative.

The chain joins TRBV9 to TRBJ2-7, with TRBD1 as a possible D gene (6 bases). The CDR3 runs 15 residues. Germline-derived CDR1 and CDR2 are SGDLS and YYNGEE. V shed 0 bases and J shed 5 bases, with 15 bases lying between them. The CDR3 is CASSVEAGVLDEQYF. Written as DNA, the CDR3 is TGTGCCAGCAGCGTAGAGGCAGGGGTACTGGACGAGCAGTACTTC.

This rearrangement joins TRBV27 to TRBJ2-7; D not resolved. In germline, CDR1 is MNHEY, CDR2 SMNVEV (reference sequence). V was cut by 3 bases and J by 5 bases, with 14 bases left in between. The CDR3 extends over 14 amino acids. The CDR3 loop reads CASSFQAMKHEQYF. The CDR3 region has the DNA TGTGCCAGCAGTTTCCAGGCGATGAAGCACGAGCAGTACTTC.

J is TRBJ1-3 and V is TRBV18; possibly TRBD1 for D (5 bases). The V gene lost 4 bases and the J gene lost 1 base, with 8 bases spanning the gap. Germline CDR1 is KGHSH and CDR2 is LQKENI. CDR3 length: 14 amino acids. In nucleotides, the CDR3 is TGTGCCAGCTCACGGGGGGATTCTGGAAACACCATATATTTT. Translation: CASSRGDSGNTIYF.

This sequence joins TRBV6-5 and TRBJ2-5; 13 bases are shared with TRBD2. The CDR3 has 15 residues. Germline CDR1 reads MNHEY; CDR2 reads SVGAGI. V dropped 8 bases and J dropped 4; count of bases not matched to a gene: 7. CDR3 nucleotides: TGTGCCAGCGGAGGACTAGCGGGAGAGAGAGAGACCCAGTACTTC. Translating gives CASGGLAGERETQYF.

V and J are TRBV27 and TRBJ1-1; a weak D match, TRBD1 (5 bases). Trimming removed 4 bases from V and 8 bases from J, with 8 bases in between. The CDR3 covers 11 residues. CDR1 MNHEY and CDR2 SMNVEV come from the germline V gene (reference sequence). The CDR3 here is CASSSGGEAFF. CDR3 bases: TGTGCCAGCAGTTCCGGGGGAGAAGCTTTCTTT.

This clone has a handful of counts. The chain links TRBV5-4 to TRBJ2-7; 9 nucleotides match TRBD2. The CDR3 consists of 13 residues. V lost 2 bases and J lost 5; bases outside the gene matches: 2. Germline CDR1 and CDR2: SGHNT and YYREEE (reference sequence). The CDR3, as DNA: TGTGCCAGCAGCTTCGGGACTAGCAACGAGCAGTACTTC. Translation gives CASSFGTSNEQYF. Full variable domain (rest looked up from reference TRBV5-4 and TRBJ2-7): ETGVTQSPTHLIKTRGQQVTLRCSSQSGHNTVSWYQQALGQGPQFIFQYYREEENGRGNFPPRFSGLQFPNYSSELNVNALELDDSALYLCASSFGTSNEQYFGPGTRLTVT.

CDR3 sequence reads: CAISELPTGELFF. Written as DNA, the CDR3 is TGTGCCATCAGTGAGCTCCCCACCGGGGAGCTGTTTTTT. The chain employs TRBV10-3 and TRBJ2-2; D remains unclear. CDR3 length equals 13 residues. The V gene lost 2 bases and the J gene lost 4 bases, with 5 bases spanning the gap. The germline CDR1 and CDR2 sequences are ENHRY and SYGVKD.

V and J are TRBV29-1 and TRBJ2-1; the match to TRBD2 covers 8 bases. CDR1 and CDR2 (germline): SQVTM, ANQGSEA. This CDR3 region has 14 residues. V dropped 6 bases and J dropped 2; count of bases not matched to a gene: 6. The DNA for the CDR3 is TGCAGCGTGCTTCTAGCGGGTACCTACAATGAGCAGTTCTTC. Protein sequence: CSVLLAGTYNEQFF.

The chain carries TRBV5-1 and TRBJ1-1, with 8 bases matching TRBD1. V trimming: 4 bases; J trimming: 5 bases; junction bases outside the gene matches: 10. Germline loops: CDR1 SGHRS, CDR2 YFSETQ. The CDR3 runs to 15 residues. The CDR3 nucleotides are TGCGCCAGCAGCGTTGGACAGGGTAAAGCGACTGAAGCTTTCTTT. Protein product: CASSVGQGKATEAFF.

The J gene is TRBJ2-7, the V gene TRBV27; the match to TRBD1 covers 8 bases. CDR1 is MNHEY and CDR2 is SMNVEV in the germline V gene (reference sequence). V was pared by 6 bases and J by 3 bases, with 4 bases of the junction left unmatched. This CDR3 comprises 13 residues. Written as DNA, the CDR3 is TGTGCCAGCAGAAGAACAGGGGGCTACGAGCAGTACTTC. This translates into CASRRTGGYEQYF.

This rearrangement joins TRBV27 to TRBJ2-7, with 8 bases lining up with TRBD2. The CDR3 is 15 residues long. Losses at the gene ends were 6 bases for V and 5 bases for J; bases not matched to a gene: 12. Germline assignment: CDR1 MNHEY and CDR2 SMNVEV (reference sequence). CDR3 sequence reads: CASSHELAAPHEQYF. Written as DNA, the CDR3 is TGTGCCAGCAGCCACGAACTAGCGGCACCCCACGAGCAGTACTTC.

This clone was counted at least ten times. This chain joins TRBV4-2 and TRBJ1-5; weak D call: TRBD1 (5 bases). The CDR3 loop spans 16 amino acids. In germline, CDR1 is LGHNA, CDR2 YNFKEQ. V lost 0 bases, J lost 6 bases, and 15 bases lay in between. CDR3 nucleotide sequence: TGTGCCAGCAGCCAAGATTGGCCGGGGGAGGCTCAGCCCCAGCATTTT. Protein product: CASSQDWPGEAQPQHF.

The CDR3 is CASSPSPLAGRSYNEQFF. For the CDR3, the DNA is TGTGCCAGCAGTCCCTCACCTCTAGCGGGTCGCTCCTACAATGAGCAGTTCTTC. V gene TRBV2 combines with J gene TRBJ2-1, with 8 bases fitting TRBD2. Per the germline V gene, CDR1 is SNHLY and CDR2 is FYNNEI. The CDR3 runs 18 residues. Trimming cost V 5 bases and J 0 bases; bases outside gene matches: 12. Full variable domain (missing parts from reference TRBV2 and TRBJ2-1): EPEVTQTPSHQVTQMGQEVILRCVPISNHLYFYWYRQILGQKVEFLVSFYNNEISEKSEIFDDQFSVERPDGSNFTLKIRSTKLEDSAMYFCASSPSPLAGRSYNEQFFGPGTRLTVL.

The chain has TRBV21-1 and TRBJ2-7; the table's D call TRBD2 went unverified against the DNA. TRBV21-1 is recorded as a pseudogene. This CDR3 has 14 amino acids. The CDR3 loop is CASNLAGGSYEQYF. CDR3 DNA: TGTGCCAGCAACCTAGCGGGAGGGTCCTACGAGCAGTACTTC.

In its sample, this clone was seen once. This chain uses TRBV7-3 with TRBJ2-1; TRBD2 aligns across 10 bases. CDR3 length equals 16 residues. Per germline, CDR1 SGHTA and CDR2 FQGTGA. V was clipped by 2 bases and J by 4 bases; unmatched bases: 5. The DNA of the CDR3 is TGTGCCAGCAGCTTACGACCTAGCGGGAGTTACAATGAGCAGTTCTTC. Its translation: CASSLRPSGSYNEQFF.

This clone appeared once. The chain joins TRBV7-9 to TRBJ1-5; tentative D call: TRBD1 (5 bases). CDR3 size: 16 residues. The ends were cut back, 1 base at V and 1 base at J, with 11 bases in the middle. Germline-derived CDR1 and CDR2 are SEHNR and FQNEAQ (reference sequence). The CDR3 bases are TGTGCCAGCAGCTTAGTTTCTGGGGGGAGCAATCAGCCCCAGCATTTT. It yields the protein CASSLVSGGSNQPQHF.